This entry is about one TCR beta chain. Its antigen is currently not known. Base qualities were left out, and no much larger clone turns up one base away. The sample is drawn from a study of blood T cell repertoires in COVID-19 (dated by TCRdb to the early 2020s). For the wider study: Samples from collaborators originated in the United States, Italy and Spain and spanned both the acute and convalescent phases of COVID-19. Subjects who had been exposed to COVID-19, were actively infected with it, or had recovered from it provided the deeply sampled blood TCRbeta repertoires that made up the dataset. Nearly every sample came with metadata listing a de-identified subject ID, COVID-19 status, age in years and sex. The repertoires were made available in a free public database intended to serve as a resource for research on the immune response to SARS-CoV-2. Samples were obtained from the ongoing ImmuneRACE study (first 160 participants) and from over 1,000 subjects provided by 6 global collaborators. HLA class I and class II types, where available, came from metadata supplied by the sample provider rather than from assay-based typing. The material from the prospective study consisted of cDNA or gDNA derived from T cells, B-cell-depleted T cells, or PBMCs.

One collaborating source in Seattle enrolled patients while the patients were actively infected and followed the patients over time throughout the course of disease. Collaborating institutions collected whole blood in K2EDTA tubes following their own protocols. For TCRbeta analysis, collaborator samples were shipped as frozen whole blood, as isolated PBMCs, or as DNA extracted from either sample type. V is shortened by 4 bases, J by 5 bases, and the region joining them spans 13 bases. The CDR3 runs 14 amino acids, cysteine and phenylalanine included. Of all the DNA, just the CDR3 is kept, 42 bases in frame from base 1. The germline V gene gives CDR1 as SGHDT and CDR2 as YYEEEE. The research as a whole found: Clinical and demographic metadata were provided uncurated, with the amount varying by source and participant.

TCRbeta CDR3 regions were amplified from genomic DNA by means of the immunoSEQ Assay, a bias-controlled multiplex PCR. The original pipeline was this. The number of nucleated cells in each sample was estimated by amplification of reference gene primers within the assay. To quantify the absolute abundance of each unique TCRbeta CDR3 rearrangement, sequence reads were collapsed and filtered. Productive Simpson clonality was computed per sample as the square root of Simpson's diversity index over productive rearrangements. Imported from immuneACCESS, the table was reduced by TCRdb to in-frame sequences with V and J called. These copies leave out some clones; in studies compared against another copy, an unresolved V gene accounts for under half, and the cause of the remainder is not known. V, J and clone size derive from that table, while D and trimming were established from the DNA sequence. The sample yields 150,000 to 200,000 clones; around 87% were counted once. In total, the top ten clones hold about an eighth of the sample.

This chain is built from TRBV5-6 and TRBJ2-1; a tentative D match to TRBD2 spans 6 bases. The sequence came from a woman between 65 and 79 years old with COVID-19, enrolled during active disease. The material sequenced was peripheral blood. The DNA sequence reads TGTGCCAGCAGCCGGGGGTACGGTGACAATGAGCAGTTCTTC. It encodes CASSRGYGDNEQFF.